The source of this TCR beta chain is a study of cytomegalovirus exposure and HLA in healthy donors. The CDR3 length is 15 residues. Germline assignment: CDR1 LNHDA and CDR2 SQIVND (reference sequence). V was clipped by 5 bases and J by 5 bases, with 19 bases between them. The PCR contained 60 Vbeta and 13 Jbeta primers. Sequenced by immunoSEQ multiplex PCR; TCRdb stores in-frame clones only, minus some. The sample records 99,000 or so clones, about 79% being singletons. The sample comprised PBMCs. The clonotype was recovered from a man aged 55 to 70 in good health and CMV-seropositive. V usage is TRBV19 and J usage is TRBJ2-7, with a tentative D call TRBD2 (6 bases). CDR3 in amino acids: CASSHFGTGVNEQYF. DNA for the CDR3: TGTGCCAGTAGTCATTTCGGGACGGGGGTCAACGAGCAGTACTTC.